This T cell receptor beta chain was captured by sequencing in a study of neoadjuvant anti-PD-1 for oral cavity cancer. Whole-study context: Patients without progression received a fourth nivolumab dose around day 43, then surgical resection on days 50-56.

J gave up 4 bases and V 5 bases, and 4 bases lay outside the gene matches. CDR3 length equals 13 residues. Germline-derived CDR1 and CDR2 are SGHNT and YENEEA. Study outcomes and limitations: PBMC Gini-index clonality exceeded responders' in non-responders post-nivolumab. Higher pretreatment blood Treg/Th17 ratios correlated with higher pretreatment blood and lower post-treatment tumor TCRbeta clonality.

As to this clone: The target antigen is unknown.

Profiling relied on immunoSEQ multiplex PCR, and the TCRdb table lists in-frame clones only, not all of them. The sample includes over 65,000 clones, approximately 87% of them seen just once. Time point specified: after neoadjuvant nivolumab, at surgical resection. Blood cells were analyzed directly, without culture or expansion. The V gene is TRBV11-3, the J gene TRBJ1-1; 7 bases match TRBD1. Source: PBMCs, taken after nivolumab (anti-PD-1) treatment. The TCR comes from a person aged 35-80 years with oral cavity squamous cell carcinoma. As DNA, the CDR3 is TGTGCCAGCAGCATTTCAGGGGGCACTGAAGCTTTCTTT. It is translated as CASSISGGTEAFF. The full variable domain, its missing parts supplied by reference TRBV11-3 and TRBJ1-1, is EAGVVQSPRYKIIEKKQPVAFWCNPISGHNTLYWYLQNLGQGPELLIRYENEEAVDDSQLPKDRFSAERLKGVDSTLKIQPAELGDSAVYLCASSISGGTEAFFGQGTRLTVV.